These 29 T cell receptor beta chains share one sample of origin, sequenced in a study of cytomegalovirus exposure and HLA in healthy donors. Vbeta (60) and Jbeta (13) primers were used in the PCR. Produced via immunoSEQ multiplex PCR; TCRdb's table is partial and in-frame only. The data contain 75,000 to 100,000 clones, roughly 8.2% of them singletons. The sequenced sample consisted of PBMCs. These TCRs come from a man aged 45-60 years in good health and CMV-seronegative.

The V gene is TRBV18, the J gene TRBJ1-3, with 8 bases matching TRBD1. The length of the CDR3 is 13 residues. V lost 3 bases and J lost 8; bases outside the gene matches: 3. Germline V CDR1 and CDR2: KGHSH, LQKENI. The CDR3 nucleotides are TGTGCCAGCTCACCTCAACAGGGGGACACCATATATTTT. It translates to CASSPQQGDTIYF.

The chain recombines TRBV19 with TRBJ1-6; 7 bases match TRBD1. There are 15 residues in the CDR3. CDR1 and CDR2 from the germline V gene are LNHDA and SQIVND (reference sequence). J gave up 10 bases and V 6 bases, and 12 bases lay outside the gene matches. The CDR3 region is CASRTTGSLVSPLHF. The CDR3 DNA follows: TGTGCCAGTAGAACGACAGGGAGTCTTGTGTCACCCCTCCACTTT. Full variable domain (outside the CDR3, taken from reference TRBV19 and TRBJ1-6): DGGITQSPKYLFRKEGQNVTLSCEQNLNHDAMYWYRQDPGQGLRLIYYSQIVNDFQKGDIAEGYSVSREKKESFPLTVTSAQKNPTAFYLCASRTTGSLVSPLHFGNGTRLTVT.

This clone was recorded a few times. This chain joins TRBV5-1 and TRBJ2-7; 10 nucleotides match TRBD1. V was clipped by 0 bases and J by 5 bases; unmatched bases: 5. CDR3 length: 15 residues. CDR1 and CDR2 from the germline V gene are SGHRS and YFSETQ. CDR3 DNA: TGCGCCAGCAGCTTGGCGACAGGGGGCAGGAACGAGCAGTACTTC. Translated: CASSLATGGRNEQYF.

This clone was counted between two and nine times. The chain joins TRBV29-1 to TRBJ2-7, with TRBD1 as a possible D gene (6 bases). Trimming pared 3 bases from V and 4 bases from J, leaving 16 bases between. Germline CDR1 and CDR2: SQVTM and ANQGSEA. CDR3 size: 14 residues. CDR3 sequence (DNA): TGCAGCGTTGATAAGGGGACATCTAGATACGAGCAGTACTTC. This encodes CSVDKGTSRYEQYF.

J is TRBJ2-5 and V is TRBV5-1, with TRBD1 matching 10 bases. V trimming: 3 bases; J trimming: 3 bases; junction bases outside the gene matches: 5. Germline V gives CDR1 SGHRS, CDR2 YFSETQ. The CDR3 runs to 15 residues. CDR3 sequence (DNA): TGCGCCAGCAGCTCTACCGGGACAGGGGAAGAGACCCAGTACTTC. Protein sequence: CASSSTGTGEETQYF.

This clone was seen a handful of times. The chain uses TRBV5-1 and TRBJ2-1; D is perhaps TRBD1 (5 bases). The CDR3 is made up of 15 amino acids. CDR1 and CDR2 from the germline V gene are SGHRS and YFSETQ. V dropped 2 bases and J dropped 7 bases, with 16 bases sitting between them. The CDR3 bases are TGCGCCAGCAGCTTCGATTCCAGGGTGAATAATGAGCAGTTCTTC. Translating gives CASSFDSRVNNEQFF.

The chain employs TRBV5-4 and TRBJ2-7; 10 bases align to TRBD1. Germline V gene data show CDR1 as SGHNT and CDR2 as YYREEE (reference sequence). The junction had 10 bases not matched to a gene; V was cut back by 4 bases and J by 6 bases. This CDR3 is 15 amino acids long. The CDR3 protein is CASSTKTGGLGEQYF. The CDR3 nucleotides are TGTGCCAGCAGCACGAAGACAGGGGGCTTGGGCGAGCAGTACTTC.

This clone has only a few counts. The chain's CDR3 is CASSQDREANEKLFF. The CDR3 bases are TGTGCCAGCAGCCAGGACAGGGAAGCTAATGAAAAACTGTTTTTT. The chain carries TRBV4-2 and TRBJ1-4; 8 nucleotides agree with TRBD1. CDR1 and CDR2 from the germline V gene are LGHNA and YNFKEQ. J lost 3 bases, V lost 3 bases, and 3 bases had no gene match. This CDR3 region has 15 residues.

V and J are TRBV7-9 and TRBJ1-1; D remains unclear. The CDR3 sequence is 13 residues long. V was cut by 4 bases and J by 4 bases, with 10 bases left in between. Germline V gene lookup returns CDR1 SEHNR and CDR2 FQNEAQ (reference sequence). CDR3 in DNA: TGTGCCAGCAGCTCATCAACAGCCACTGAAGCTTTCTTT. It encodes CASSSSTATEAFF.

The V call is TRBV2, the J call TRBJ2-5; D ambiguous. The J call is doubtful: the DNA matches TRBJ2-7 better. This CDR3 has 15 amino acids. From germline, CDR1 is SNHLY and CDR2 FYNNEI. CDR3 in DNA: TGTGCCAGCAGACCACCGGGTGCGAGCTCCTACGAGCAGTACTTC. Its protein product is CASRPPGASSYEQYF.

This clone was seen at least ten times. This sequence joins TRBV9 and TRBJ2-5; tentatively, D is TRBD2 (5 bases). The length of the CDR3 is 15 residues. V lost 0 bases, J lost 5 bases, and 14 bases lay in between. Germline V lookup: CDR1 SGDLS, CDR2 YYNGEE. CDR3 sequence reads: CASSVAVSGVETQYF. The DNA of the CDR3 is TGTGCCAGCAGCGTAGCGGTATCCGGGGTCGAGACCCAGTACTTC.

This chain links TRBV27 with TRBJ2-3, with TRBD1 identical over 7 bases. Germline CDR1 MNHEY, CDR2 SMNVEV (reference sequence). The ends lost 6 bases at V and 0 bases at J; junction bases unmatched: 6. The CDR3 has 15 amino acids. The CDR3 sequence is CASRIGTVSTDTQYF. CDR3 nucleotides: TGTGCCAGCAGGATCGGGACAGTAAGCACAGATACGCAGTATTTT.

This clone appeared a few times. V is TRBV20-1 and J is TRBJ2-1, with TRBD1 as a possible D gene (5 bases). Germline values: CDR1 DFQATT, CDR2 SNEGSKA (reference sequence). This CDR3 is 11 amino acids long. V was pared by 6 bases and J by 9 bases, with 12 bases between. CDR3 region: CSASRGSEQFF. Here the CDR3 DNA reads TGCAGTGCCAGTAGGGGATCTGAGCAGTTCTTC.

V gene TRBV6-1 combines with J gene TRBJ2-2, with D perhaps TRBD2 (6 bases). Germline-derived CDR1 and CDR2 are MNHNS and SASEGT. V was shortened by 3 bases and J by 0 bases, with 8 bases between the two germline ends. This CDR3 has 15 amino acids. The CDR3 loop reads CASSDGLSNTGELFF. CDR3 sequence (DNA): TGTGCCAGCAGTGATGGACTATCGAACACCGGGGAGCTGTTTTTT.

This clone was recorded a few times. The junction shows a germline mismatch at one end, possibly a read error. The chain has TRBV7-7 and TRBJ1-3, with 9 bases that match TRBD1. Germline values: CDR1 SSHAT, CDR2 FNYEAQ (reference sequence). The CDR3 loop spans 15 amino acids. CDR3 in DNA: TGTGCTAGCAGCCCCGGGACAGGGTCTGGAAACACCATATATTTT. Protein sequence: CASSPGTGSGNTIYF.

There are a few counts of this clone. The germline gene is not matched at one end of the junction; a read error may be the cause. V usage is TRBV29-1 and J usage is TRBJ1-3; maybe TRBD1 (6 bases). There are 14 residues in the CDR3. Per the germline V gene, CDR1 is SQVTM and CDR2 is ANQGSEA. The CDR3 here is CSVQDRKGGNTIYF. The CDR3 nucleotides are TGCAGCGTTCAAGACAGGAAGGGGGGAAACACCATATATTTT.

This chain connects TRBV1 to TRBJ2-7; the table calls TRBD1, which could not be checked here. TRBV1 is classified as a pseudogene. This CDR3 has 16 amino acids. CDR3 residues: CTSSQDGEADIDEQYF. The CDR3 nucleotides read TGCACCAGCAGCCAAGACGGTGAGGCGGACATCGACGAGCAGTACTTC.

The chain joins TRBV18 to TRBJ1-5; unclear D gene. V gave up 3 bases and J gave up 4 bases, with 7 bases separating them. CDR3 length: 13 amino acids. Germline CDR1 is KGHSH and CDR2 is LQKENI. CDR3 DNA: TGTGCCAGCTCACCGTCCCAGAATCAGCCCCAGCATTTT. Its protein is CASSPSQNQPQHF. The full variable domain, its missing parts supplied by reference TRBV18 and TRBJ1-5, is NAGVMQNPRHLVRRRGQEARLRCSPMKGHSHVYWYRQLPEEGLKFMVYLQKENIIDESGMPKERFSAEFPKEGPSILRIQQVVRGDSAAYFCASSPSQNQPQHFGDGTRLSIL.

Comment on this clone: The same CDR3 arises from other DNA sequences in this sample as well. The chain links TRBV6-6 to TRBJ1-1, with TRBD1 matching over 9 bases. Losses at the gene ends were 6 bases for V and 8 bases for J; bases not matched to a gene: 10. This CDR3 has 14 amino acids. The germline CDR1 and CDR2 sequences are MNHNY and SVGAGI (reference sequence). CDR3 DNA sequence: TGTGCCAGCAGCCCCCCCGCCGGGACAGGGGAAGCTTTCTTT. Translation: CASSPPAGTGEAFF.

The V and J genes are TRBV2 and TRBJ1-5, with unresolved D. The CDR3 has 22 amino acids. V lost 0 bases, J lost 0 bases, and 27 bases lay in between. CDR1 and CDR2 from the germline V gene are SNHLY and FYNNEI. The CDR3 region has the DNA TGTGCCAGCAGTGAAGCCTCCGGGAAGAGACTTGATATCGCTTATAGCAATCAGCCCCAGCATTTT. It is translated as CASSEASGKRLDIAYSNQPQHF.

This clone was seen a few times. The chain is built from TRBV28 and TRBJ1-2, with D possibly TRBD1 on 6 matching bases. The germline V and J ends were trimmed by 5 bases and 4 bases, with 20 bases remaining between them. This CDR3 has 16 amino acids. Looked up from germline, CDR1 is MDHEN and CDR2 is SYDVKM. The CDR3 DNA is TGTGCCAGCAGTGGGGTAGGGGGGGGATATTCCTATGGCTACACCTTC. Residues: CASSGVGGGYSYGYTF.

As DNA, the CDR3 is TGTGCCAGCATGCGGACACCCTATAGCAATCAGCCCCAGCATTTT. This codes for CASMRTPYSNQPQHF. J is TRBJ1-5 and V is TRBV28; a weak D match, TRBD1 (5 bases). The CDR3 extends over 15 amino acids. Germline loops: CDR1 MDHEN, CDR2 SYDVKM. Trimming removed 7 bases at V and 0 bases at J, with 13 bases between.

CDR3 in DNA: TGTGCCAGCAGTTTGACAGGGAACAATCAGCCCCAGCATTTT. Amino acid sequence: CASSLTGNNQPQHF. The chain is built from TRBV28 and TRBJ1-5; 7 positions match TRBD1. CDR3 length equals 14 residues. In germline, CDR1 is MDHEN, CDR2 SYDVKM. Losses at the gene ends were 3 bases for V and 3 bases for J; bases not matched to a gene: 2.

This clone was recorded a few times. CDR3 in amino acids: CASSTPGQGRNQPQHF. CDR3 in DNA: TGTGCCAGCAGTACCCCCGGACAGGGTCGGAATCAGCCCCAGCATTTT. V usage is TRBV28 and J usage is TRBJ1-5, with 8 nucleotides matching TRBD1. Germline CDR1 reads MDHEN; CDR2 reads SYDVKM. The V gene end was trimmed by 5 bases and the J gene end by 4 bases; junction bases not matched to a gene: 10. The CDR3 loop spans 16 amino acids.

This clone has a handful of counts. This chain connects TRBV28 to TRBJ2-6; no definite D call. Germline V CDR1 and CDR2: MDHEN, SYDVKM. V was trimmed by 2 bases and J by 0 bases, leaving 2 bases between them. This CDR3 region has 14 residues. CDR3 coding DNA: TGTGCCAGCAGTTTACGCTCTGGGGCCAACGTCCTGACTTTC. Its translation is CASSLRSGANVLTF. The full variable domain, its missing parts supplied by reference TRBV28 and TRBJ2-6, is DVKVTQSSRYLVKRTGEKVFLECVQDMDHENMFWYRQDPGLGLRLIYFSYDVKMKEKGDIPEGYSVSREKKERFSLILESASTNQTSMYLCASSLRSGANVLTFGAGSRLTVL.

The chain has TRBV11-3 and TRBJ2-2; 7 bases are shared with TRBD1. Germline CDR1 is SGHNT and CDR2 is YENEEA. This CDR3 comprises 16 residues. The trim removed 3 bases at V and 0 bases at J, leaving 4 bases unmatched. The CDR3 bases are TGTGCCAGCAGCTTGGCCGGACAGGCGAACACCGGGGAGCTGTTTTTT. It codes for CASSLAGQANTGELFF.

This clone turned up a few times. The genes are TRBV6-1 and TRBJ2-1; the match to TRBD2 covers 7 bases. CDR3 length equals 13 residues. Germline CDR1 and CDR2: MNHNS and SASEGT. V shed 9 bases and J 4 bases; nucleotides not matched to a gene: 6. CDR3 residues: CASLLGGYNEQFF. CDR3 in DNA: TGTGCCAGTCTACTGGGGGGGTACAATGAGCAGTTCTTC.

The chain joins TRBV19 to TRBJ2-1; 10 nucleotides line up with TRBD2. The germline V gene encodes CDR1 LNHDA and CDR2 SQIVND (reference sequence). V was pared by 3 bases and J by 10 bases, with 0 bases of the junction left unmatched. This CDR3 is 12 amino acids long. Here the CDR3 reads CASSMGLAEQFF. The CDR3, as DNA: TGTGCCAGTAGTATGGGACTAGCGGAGCAGTTCTTC.

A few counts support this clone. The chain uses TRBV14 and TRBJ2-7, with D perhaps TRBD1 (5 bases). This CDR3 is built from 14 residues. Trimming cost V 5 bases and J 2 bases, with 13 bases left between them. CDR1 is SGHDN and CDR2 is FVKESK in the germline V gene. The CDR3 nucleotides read TGTGCCAGCAGCGAGAAGACAGTTACCTACGAGCAGTACTTC. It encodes CASSEKTVTYEQYF.